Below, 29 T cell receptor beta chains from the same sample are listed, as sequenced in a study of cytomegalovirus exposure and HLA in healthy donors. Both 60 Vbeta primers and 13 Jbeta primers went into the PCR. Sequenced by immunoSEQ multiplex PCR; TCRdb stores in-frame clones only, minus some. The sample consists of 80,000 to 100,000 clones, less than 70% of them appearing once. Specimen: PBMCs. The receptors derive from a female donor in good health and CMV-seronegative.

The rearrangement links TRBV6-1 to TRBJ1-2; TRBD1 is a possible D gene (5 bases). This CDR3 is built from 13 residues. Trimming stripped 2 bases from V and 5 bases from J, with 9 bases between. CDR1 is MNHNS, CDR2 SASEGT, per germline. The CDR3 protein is CASSEWAGYGYTF. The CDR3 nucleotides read TGTGCCAGCAGTGAATGGGCAGGGTATGGCTACACCTTC.

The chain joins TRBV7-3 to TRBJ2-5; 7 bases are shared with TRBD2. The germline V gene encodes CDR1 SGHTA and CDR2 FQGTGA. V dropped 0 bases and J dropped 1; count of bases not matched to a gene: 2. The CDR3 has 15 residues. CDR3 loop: CASSLTGGVQETQYF. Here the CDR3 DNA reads TGTGCCAGCAGCTTAACTGGGGGGGTCCAAGAGACCCAGTACTTC.

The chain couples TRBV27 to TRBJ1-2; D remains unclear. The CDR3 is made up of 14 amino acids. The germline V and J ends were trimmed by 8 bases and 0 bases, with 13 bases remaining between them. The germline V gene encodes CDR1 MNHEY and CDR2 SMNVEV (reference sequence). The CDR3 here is CASGGPTTNYGYTF. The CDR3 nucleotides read TGTGCCAGCGGCGGTCCGACGACTAACTATGGCTACACCTTC.

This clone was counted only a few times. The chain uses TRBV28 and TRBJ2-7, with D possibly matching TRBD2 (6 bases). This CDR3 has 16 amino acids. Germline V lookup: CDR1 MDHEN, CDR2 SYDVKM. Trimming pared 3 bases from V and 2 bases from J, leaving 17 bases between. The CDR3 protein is CASSFPGWGLTYEQYF. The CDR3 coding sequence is TGTGCCAGCAGTTTTCCGGGATGGGGACTTACCTACGAGCAGTACTTC.

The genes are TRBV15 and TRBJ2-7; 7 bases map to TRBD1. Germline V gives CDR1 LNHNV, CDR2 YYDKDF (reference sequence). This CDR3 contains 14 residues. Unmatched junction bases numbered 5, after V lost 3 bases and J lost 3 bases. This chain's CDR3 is CATSRGDRGYEQYF. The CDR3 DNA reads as TGTGCCACCAGCAGGGGGGACAGAGGCTACGAGCAGTACTTC.

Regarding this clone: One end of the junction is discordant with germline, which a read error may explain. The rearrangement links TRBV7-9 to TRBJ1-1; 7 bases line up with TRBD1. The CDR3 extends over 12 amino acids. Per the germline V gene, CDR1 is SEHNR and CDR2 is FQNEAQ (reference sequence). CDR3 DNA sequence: TGTTCCAGCAGCCTTGGACAGGATGAAGCTTTCTTT. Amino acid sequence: CSSSLGQDEAFF.

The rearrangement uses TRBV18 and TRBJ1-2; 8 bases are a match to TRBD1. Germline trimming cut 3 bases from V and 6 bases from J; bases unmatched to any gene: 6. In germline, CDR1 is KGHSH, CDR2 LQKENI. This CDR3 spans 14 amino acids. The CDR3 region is CASSPATGDNGYTF. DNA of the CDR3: TGTGCCAGCTCACCTGCGACAGGGGATAATGGCTACACCTTC.

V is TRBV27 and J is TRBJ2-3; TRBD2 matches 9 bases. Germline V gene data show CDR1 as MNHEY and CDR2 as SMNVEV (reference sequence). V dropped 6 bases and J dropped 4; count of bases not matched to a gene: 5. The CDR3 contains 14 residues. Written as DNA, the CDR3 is TGTGCCAGCAGACCGGGACTAGCCCCAGATACGCAGTATTTT. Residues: CASRPGLAPDTQYF.

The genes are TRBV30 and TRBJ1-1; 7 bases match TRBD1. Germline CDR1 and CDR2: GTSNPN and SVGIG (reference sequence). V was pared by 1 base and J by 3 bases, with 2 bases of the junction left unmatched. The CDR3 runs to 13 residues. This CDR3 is CAWSEGAHTEAFF. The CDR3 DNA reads TGTGCCTGGAGTGAGGGGGCGCACACTGAAGCTTTCTTT.

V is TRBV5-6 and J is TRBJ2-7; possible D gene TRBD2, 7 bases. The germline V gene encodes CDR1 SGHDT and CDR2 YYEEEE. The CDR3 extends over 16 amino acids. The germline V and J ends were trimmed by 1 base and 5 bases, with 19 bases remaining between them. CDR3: CASSLSHFGGPDEQYF. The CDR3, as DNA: TGTGCCAGCAGCTTGTCCCATTTCGGGGGGCCCGACGAGCAGTACTTC.

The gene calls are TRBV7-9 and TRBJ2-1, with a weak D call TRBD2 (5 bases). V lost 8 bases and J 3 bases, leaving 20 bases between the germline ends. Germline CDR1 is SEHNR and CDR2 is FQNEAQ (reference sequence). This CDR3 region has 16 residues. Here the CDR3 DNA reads TGTGCCAGCCCCCCCCGGGTTGAACGGGACTACAATGAGCAGTTCTTC. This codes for CASPPRVERDYNEQFF. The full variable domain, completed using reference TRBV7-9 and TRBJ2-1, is DTGVSQNPRHKITKRGQNVTFRCDPISEHNRLYWYRQTLGQGPEFLTYFQNEAQLEKSRLLSDRFSAERPKGSFSTLEIQRTEQGDSAMYLCASPPRVERDYNEQFFGPGTRLTVL.

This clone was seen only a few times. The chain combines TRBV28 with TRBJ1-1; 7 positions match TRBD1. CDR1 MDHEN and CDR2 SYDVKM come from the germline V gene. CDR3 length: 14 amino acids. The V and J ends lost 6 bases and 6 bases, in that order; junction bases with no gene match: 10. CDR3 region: CASRVTGPRAEAFF. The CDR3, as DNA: TGTGCCAGCAGGGTGACAGGGCCCAGGGCTGAAGCTTTCTTT.

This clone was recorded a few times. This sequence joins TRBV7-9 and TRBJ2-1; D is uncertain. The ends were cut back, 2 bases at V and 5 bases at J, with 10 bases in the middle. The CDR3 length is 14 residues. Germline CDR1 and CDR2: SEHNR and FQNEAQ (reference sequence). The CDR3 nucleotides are TGTGCCAGCAGCTTACCGAATCCTAACAATGAGCAGTTCTTC. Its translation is CASSLPNPNNEQFF.

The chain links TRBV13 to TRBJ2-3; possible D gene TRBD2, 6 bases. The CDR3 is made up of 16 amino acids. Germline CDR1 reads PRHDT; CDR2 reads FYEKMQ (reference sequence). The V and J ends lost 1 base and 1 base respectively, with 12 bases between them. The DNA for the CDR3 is TGTGCCAGCAGCTTAGTGGGCGGCGGGGGCACAGATACGCAGTATTTT. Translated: CASSLVGGGGTDTQYF. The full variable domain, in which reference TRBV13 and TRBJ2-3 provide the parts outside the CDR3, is AAGVIQSPRHLIKEKRETATLKCYPIPRHDTVYWYQQGPGQDPQFLISFYEKMQSDKGSIPDRFSAQQFSDYHSELNMSSLELGDSALYFCASSLVGGGGTDTQYFGPGTRLTVL.

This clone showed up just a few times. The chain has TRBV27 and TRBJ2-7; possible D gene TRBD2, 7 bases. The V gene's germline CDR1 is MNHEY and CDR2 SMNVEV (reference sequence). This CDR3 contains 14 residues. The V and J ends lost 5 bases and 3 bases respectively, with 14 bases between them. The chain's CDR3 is CASSPRGAYYEQYF. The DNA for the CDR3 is TGTGCCAGCAGTCCCCGGGGGGCCTACTACGAGCAGTACTTC.

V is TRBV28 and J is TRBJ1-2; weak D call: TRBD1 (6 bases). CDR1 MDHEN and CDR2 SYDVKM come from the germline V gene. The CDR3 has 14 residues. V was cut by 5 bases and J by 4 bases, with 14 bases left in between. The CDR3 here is CASSIGGSGYGYTF. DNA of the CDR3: TGTGCCAGCAGTATAGGGGGTTCGGGCTATGGCTACACCTTC.

The CDR3 nucleotides are TGTGCCAGCAGCTTGGAACTACAGGTCTACAATGAGCAGTTCTTC. Protein sequence: CASSLELQVYNEQFF. The chain recombines TRBV5-4 with TRBJ2-1; D may be TRBD1 (5 bases). V gave up 0 bases and J gave up 3 bases, with 10 bases separating them. The CDR3 is made up of 15 amino acids. Per germline, CDR1 SGHNT and CDR2 YYREEE (reference sequence).

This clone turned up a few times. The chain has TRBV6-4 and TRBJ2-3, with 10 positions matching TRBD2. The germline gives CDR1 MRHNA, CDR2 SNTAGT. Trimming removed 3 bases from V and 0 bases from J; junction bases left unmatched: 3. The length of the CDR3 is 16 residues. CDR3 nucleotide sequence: TGTGCCAGCAGTGAGACTAGCGGGTCTAGCACAGATACGCAGTATTTT. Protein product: CASSETSGSSTDTQYF.

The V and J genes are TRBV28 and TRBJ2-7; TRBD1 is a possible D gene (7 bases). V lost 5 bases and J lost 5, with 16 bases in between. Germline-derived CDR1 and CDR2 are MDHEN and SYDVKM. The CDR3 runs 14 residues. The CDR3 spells CASSGRTGPNEQYF. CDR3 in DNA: TGTGCCAGCAGTGGGAGGACAGGCCCCAACGAGCAGTACTTC.

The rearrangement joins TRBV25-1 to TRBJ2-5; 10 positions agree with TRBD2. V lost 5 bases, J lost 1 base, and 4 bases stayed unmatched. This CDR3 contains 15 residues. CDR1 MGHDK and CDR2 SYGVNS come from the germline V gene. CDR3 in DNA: TGTGCCAGCAGTCCGACTAGCGGGTCCCAAGAGACCCAGTACTTC. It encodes CASSPTSGSQETQYF.

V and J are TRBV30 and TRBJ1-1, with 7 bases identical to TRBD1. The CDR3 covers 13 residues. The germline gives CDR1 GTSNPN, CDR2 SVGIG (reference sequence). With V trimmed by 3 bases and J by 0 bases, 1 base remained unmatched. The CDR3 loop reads CAWSQGVNTEAFF. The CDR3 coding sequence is TGTGCCTGGAGCCAGGGGGTGAACACTGAAGCTTTCTTT. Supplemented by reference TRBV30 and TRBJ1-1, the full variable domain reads SQTIHQWPATLVQPVGSPLSLECTVEGTSNPNLYWYRQAAGRGLQLLFYSVGIGQISSEVPQNLSASRPQDRQFILSSKKLLLSDSGFYLCAWSQGVNTEAFFGQGTRLTVV.

CDR3 sequence: CASRPTHDRDYGYTF. The CDR3 region has the DNA TGTGCCAGCAGACCAACCCACGACCGGGACTATGGCTACACCTTC. The rearrangement links TRBV6-5 to TRBJ1-2; D ambiguous. The germline V gene has CDR1 MNHEY and CDR2 SVGAGI. With 6 bases removed from V and 3 bases from J, the gap between germline ends came to 17 bases. CDR3 size: 15 residues.

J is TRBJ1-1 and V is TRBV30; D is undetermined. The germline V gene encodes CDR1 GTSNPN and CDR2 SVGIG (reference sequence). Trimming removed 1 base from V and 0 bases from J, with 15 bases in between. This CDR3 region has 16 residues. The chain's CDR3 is CAWSAPHQELNTEAFF. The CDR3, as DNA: TGTGCCTGGAGTGCTCCCCATCAGGAACTGAACACTGAAGCTTTCTTT.

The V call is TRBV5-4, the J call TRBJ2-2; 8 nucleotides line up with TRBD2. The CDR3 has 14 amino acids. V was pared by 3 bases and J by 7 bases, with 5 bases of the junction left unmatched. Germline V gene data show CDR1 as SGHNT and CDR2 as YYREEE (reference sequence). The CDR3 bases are TGTGCCAGCAGCTCGACGGGGGGGCTCGGGGAGCTGTTTTTT. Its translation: CASSSTGGLGELFF.

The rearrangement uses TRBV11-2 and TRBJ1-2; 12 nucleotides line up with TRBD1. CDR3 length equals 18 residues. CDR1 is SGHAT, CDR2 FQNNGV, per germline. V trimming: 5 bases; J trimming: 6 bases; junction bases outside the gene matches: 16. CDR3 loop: CASSPKPGQGARRNGYTF. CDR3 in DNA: TGTGCCAGCAGCCCTAAGCCGGGACAGGGGGCGCGACGGAATGGCTACACCTTC.

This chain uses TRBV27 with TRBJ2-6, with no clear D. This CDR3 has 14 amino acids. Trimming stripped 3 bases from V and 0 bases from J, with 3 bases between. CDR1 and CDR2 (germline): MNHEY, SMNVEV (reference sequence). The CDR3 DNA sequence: TGTGCCAGCAGTTTTCTCTCTGGGGCCAACGTCCTGACTTTC. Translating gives CASSFLSGANVLTF.

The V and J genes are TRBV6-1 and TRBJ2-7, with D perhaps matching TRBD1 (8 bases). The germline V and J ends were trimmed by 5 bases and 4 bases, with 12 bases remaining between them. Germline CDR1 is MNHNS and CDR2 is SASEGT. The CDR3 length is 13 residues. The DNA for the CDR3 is TGTGCCAGCAGTAAACAGGGGGGGTACGAGCAGTACTTC. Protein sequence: CASSKQGGYEQYF.

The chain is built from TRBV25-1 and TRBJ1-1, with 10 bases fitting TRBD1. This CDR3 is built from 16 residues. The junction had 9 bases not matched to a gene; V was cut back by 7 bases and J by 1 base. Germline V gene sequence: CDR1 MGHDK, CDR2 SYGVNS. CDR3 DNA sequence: TGTGCCAGCAAGAACTGGGGGACAGGGGCGAACACTGAAGCTTTCTTT. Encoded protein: CASKNWGTGANTEAFF.

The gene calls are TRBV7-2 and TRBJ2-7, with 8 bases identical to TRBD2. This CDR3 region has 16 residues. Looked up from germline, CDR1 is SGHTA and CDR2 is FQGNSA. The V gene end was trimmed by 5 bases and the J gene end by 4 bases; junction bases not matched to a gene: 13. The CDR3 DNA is TGTGCCAGCAGCGTGCGATACGCGGGGGGCCTATACGAGCAGTACTTC. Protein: CASSVRYAGGLYEQYF. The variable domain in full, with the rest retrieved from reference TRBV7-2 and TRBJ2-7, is GAGVSQSPSNKVTEKGKDVELRCDPISGHTALYWYRQSLGQGLEFLIYFQGNSAPDKSGLPSDRFSAERTGGSVSTLTIQRTQQEDSAVYLCASSVRYAGGLYEQYFGPGTRLTVT.